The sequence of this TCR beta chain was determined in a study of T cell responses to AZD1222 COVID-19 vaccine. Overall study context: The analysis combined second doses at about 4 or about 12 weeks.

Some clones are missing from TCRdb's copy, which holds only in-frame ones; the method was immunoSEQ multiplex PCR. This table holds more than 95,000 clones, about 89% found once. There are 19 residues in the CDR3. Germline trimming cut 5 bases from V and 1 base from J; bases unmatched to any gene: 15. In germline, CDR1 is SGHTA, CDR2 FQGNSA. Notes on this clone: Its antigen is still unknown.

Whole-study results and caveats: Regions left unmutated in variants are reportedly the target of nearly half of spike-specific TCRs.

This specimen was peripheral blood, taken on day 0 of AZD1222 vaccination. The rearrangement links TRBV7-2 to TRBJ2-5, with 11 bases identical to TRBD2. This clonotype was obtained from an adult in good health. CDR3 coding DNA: TGTGCCAGCAGCCCGAGGGTGAAGACTAGCGGGAACCTCCAAGAGACCCAGTACTTC. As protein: CASSPRVKTSGNLQETQYF.